These 27 T cell receptor beta chains came from one sample sequenced in a study of T cells after yellow fever vaccination. TCRdb re-derived calls from the 5' RACE reads in MiXCR, one entry per CDR3 protein. Of roughly 74,000 distinct CDR3 sequences listed, about 6.6% are singletons. The sample was CD8+ T cells sorted from PBMCs, taken 5 to 6 days after the first yellow fever vaccination. The receptors shown here come from a man aged 18 to 29 who received the YFV17D yellow fever vaccine.

This clonotype was seen a handful of times. The V call is TRBV7-9, the J call TRBJ2-7, with 7 bases matching TRBD1. The CDR3 is 15 amino acids. The germline V gene encodes CDR1 SEHNR and CDR2 FQNEAQ (reference sequence). J gave up 3 bases and V 4 bases, and 9 bases lay outside the gene matches. The chain's CDR3 is CASSSTGIGVYEQYF. CDR3 sequence (DNA): TGTGCCAGCAGCTCGACAGGGATAGGAGTCTACGAGCAGTACTTC.

This clonotype was counted ten times or more. V gene TRBV12-3 or TRBV12-4 combines with J gene TRBJ1-5; TRBD1 aligns across 10 bases. After removal of 5 bases from V and 5 bases from J, the junction contained 9 bases not matched to a gene. This CDR3 contains 16 residues. CDR3 residues: CASSPEDRGFDQPQHF. The CDR3 coding sequence is TGTGCCAGCAGTCCAGAGGACAGGGGGTTTGATCAGCCCCAGCATTTT.

This clonotype was counted many times. The chain is built from TRBV11-2 and TRBJ2-3, with 7 bases matching TRBD2. V lost 5 bases and J lost 15; bases outside the gene matches: 8. This CDR3 is built from 11 residues. Germline V lookup: CDR1 SGHAT, CDR2 FQNNGV. In nucleotides, the CDR3 is TGTGCCAGCAGCGGTACCCCGGGACTATATTTT. Translating gives CASSGTPGLYF.

This clonotype has more than one count but fewer than ten. The chain combines TRBV6-5 with TRBJ2-7; D is unresolved. Germline loops: CDR1 MNHEY, CDR2 SVGAGI. CDR3 size: 14 residues. The V gene lost 2 bases and the J gene lost 2 bases, with 10 bases spanning the gap. This chain's CDR3 is CASSYGRSPYEQYF. CDR3 nucleotide sequence: TGTGCCAGCAGTTACGGTAGGAGCCCCTACGAGCAGTACTTC.

This clonotype appeared many times. The rearrangement joins TRBV5-1 to TRBJ2-7; D is uncertain. V gave up 0 bases and J gave up 0 bases, with 7 bases separating them. Per the germline V gene, CDR1 is SGHRS and CDR2 is YFSETQ. The CDR3 extends over 14 amino acids. CDR3 DNA sequence: TGCGCCAGCAGCTTGGGGCCACTCTCCTACGAGCAGTACGTC. It is translated as CASSLGPLSYEQYV.

This rearrangement joins TRBV5-1 to TRBJ1-1, with 8 bases identical to TRBD1. Germline CDR1 SGHRS, CDR2 YFSETQ. This CDR3 comprises 14 residues. With 3 bases clipped from V and 3 bases from J, the junction kept 4 bases outside the gene matches. The CDR3 reads CASSSKQGDTEAFF. The CDR3 bases are TGCGCCAGCAGCTCAAAACAGGGGGACACTGAAGCTTTCTTT.

The chain is built from TRBV28 and TRBJ2-7; 8 bases are shared with TRBD2. The V and J ends lost 1 base and 6 bases, in that order; junction bases with no gene match: 5. This CDR3 has 14 amino acids. The V gene's germline CDR1 is MDHEN and CDR2 SYDVKM. CDR3 protein: CASSLSGAGAEQYV. CDR3 coding DNA: TGTGCCAGCAGTTTATCAGGAGCGGGGGCCGAGCAGTACGTC.

This clonotype has a handful of counts. This sequence joins TRBV4-3 and TRBJ2-1, with TRBD1 identical over 8 bases. There are 16 residues in the CDR3. After removal of 3 bases from V and 4 bases from J, the junction contained 8 bases not matched to a gene. CDR1 LGHNA and CDR2 YSLEER come from the germline V gene. The CDR3 spells CASSHFPGQDYNEQFF. In DNA, the CDR3 is TGCGCCAGCAGCCACTTCCCGGGACAGGATTACAATGAGCAGTTCTTC.

The V and J genes are TRBV12-3 or TRBV12-4 and TRBJ1-6; 9 positions agree with TRBD1. Trimming cost V 6 bases and J 10 bases; bases outside gene matches: 7. CDR3 length: 14 residues. Here the CDR3 reads CASSPGQGWSPLHF. The CDR3 coding sequence is TGTGCCAGCAGCCCGGGACAGGGCTGGTCACCCCTCCACTTT.

This clonotype was detected many times. V gene TRBV15 combines with J gene TRBJ2-1, with TRBD2 as a possible D gene (6 bases). This CDR3 is 14 amino acids long. Germline assignment: CDR1 LNHNV and CDR2 YYDKDF (reference sequence). The V and J ends lost 5 bases and 1 base respectively, with 9 bases between them. CDR3 bases: TGTGCCACCAGCGGGGACTCGTCCTACAATGAGCAGTTCTTC. Translating gives CATSGDSSYNEQFF.

This clonotype has more than one count but fewer than ten. The genes are TRBV4-3 and TRBJ2-1, with no clear D. The CDR3 is 15 residues long. Germline V gives CDR1 LGHNA, CDR2 YSLEER. Trimming took 1 base from V and 1 from J, leaving 8 bases between them. The CDR3 nucleotides read TGCGCCAGCAGCCAAGGGAGTTGGTCCTACAATGAGCAGTTCTTC. This codes for CASSQGSWSYNEQFF.

The chain uses TRBV27 and TRBJ2-5; TRBD2 might be the D (6 bases). Trimming cost V 0 bases and J 5 bases, with 16 bases left between them. Per germline, CDR1 MNHEY and CDR2 SMNVEV (reference sequence). The CDR3 has 16 amino acids. Written as DNA, the CDR3 is TGTGCCAGCAGTTTATCGGGGGTCGCGGGGTCGGAGACCCAGTACTTC. Translating it yields CASSLSGVAGSETQYF.

This clonotype has at least ten counts. The chain links TRBV7-9 to TRBJ2-7, with a weak D call TRBD1 (5 bases). The CDR3 sequence is 12 residues long. Trimming removed 2 bases from V and 3 bases from J, with 5 bases in between. Germline V lookup: CDR1 SEHNR, CDR2 FQNEAQ (reference sequence). This CDR3 is CASSLQGYEQYF. CDR3 coding DNA: TGTGCCAGCAGCTTACAGGGCTACGAGCAGTACTTC. Together with reference TRBV7-9 and TRBJ2-7, the CDR3 gives the full variable domain: DTGVSQNPRHKITKRGQNVTFRCDPISEHNRLYWYRQTLGQGPEFLTYFQNEAQLEKSRLLSDRFSAERPKGSFSTLEIQRTEQGDSAMYLCASSLQGYEQYFGPGTRLTVT.

The rearrangement joins TRBV27 to TRBJ1-2; tentatively, D is TRBD1 (6 bases). V was shortened by 6 bases and J by 6 bases, with 11 bases between the two germline ends. Germline values: CDR1 MNHEY, CDR2 SMNVEV (reference sequence). The CDR3 totals 12 residues. Here the CDR3 reads CASRQGQHGYTF. In nucleotides, the CDR3 is TGTGCCAGCAGACAGGGTCAACATGGCTACACCTTC.

Ten or more counts support this clonotype. The V call is TRBV7-8, the J call TRBJ2-7, with TRBD2 matching over 9 bases. Germline V CDR1 and CDR2: SGHVS, FQNEAQ. The CDR3 consists of 16 residues. Trimming at V came to 0 bases and at J to 3 bases, leaving 6 bases not matched to a gene. The CDR3 nucleotides are TGTGCCAGCAGCTTAGCAGCGGGGGGCAACCTCTACGAGCAGTACGTC. Amino acid sequence: CASSLAAGGNLYEQYV.

This clonotype showed up many times. CDR3 in amino acids: CASSFSRDRIYNEQFF. In DNA form, the CDR3 reads TGTGCCAGCAGCTTTAGCCGGGACAGAATTTACAATGAGCAGTTCTTC. This chain links TRBV5-6 with TRBJ2-1; 7 nucleotides line up with TRBD1. Trimming at V came to 2 bases and at J to 4 bases, leaving 9 bases not matched to a gene. This CDR3 contains 16 residues. In germline, CDR1 is SGHDT, CDR2 YYEEEE.

This clonotype was counted many times. This chain connects TRBV4-1 to TRBJ1-5; D call uncertain. This CDR3 has 13 residues. The V end was cut by 1 base, the J end by 6 bases, with 7 bases between. Per germline, CDR1 MGHRA and CDR2 YSYEKL. The CDR3 loop is CASSQVAGQPQHF. CDR3 nucleotide sequence: TGCGCCAGCAGCCAAGTCGCTGGTCAGCCCCAGCATTTT.

This clonotype was seen more than once but under ten times. The chain has TRBV4-1 and TRBJ2-7; possibly TRBD2 for D (6 bases). V gave up 1 base and J gave up 2 bases, with 15 bases separating them. Per germline, CDR1 MGHRA and CDR2 YSYEKL. The CDR3 covers 16 residues. The CDR3 DNA follows: TGCGCCAGCAGCCAAGTGGGCAGCGGGCGACCCTACGAGCAGTACTTC. Translated: CASSQVGSGRPYEQYF.

This clonotype was found many times. CDR3 DNA sequence: TGTGCCATCCTTCCCGATGAACGGTACGAGCAGTACTTC. Its translation is CAILPDERYEQYF. This rearrangement joins TRBV10-3 to TRBJ2-7; no definite D call. Germline assignment: CDR1 ENHRY and CDR2 SYGVKD. The CDR3 has 13 amino acids. Trimming stripped 8 bases from V and 4 bases from J, with 15 bases between.

This clonotype was observed many times. J is TRBJ2-2 and V is TRBV2; D remains ambiguous. This CDR3 has 18 amino acids. V lost 3 bases, J lost 3 bases, and 20 bases lay in between. Germline V CDR1 and CDR2: SNHLY, FYNNEI. CDR3 sequence (DNA): TGTGCCAGCAGTGATCTCGAGGACGGCCTTCGGTACACCGGGGAGCTGTTTTTT. This gives the protein CASSDLEDGLRYTGELFF. Based on the CDR3 plus reference TRBV2 and TRBJ2-2, the full variable domain is EPEVTQTPSHQVTQMGQEVILRCVPISNHLYFYWYRQILGQKVEFLVSFYNNEISEKSEIFDDQFSVERPDGSNFTLKIRSTKLEDSAMYFCASSDLEDGLRYTGELFFGEGSRLTVL.

There are a few counts of this clonotype. The chain is built from TRBV5-4 and TRBJ2-2, with 8 bases identical to TRBD2. V lost 3 bases, J lost 6 bases, and 4 bases stayed unmatched. There are 14 residues in the CDR3. In germline, CDR1 is SGHNT, CDR2 YYREEE (reference sequence). The CDR3 loop reads CASSSGGHAGELFF. CDR3 nucleotide sequence: TGTGCCAGCAGCTCGGGGGGGCATGCCGGGGAGCTGTTTTTT.

Ten or more counts support this clonotype. V is TRBV6-4 and J is TRBJ2-7; D may be TRBD1 (5 bases). The V end was cut by 5 bases, the J end by 2 bases, with 19 bases between. The CDR3 has 16 residues. Germline CDR1 MRHNA, CDR2 SNTAGT. The CDR3 loop reads CASSNLRVPTTYEQYV. The CDR3 DNA is TGTGCCAGCAGTAACCTCAGGGTCCCTACCACCTACGAGCAGTACGTC.

In this sample, this clonotype turned up many times. The chain is built from TRBV19 and TRBJ2-5, with a tentative D call TRBD1 (5 bases). Germline CDR1 is LNHDA and CDR2 is SQIVND (reference sequence). The CDR3 is made up of 13 amino acids. V gave up 7 bases and J gave up 2 bases, with 11 bases separating them. CDR3 loop: CASNQGWQETQYF. The CDR3 DNA follows: TGTGCCAGTAATCAGGGCTGGCAAGAGACCCAGTACTTC.

CDR3 bases: TGTGCCAGCAGCGAAAGAAGCGGGGGACGAGATACGCAGTATTTT. Its translation is CASSERSGGRDTQYF. This chain connects TRBV9 to TRBJ2-3; 8 nucleotides match TRBD2. Unmatched junction bases numbered 8, after V lost 3 bases and J lost 5 bases. Per germline, CDR1 SGDLS and CDR2 YYNGEE. The CDR3 is made up of 15 amino acids. Variable domain in full (rest from reference TRBV9 and TRBJ2-3): DSGVTQTPKHLITATGQRVTLRCSPRSGDLSVYWYQQSLDQGLQFLIQYYNGEERAKGNILERFSAQQFPDLHSELNLSSLELGDSALYFCASSERSGGRDTQYFGPGTRLTVL.

This chain joins TRBV19 and TRBJ2-2; weak D call: TRBD1 (5 bases). The V end lost 5 bases, the J end lost 6 bases, and 7 bases lay between the germline ends. Germline CDR1 is LNHDA and CDR2 is SQIVND (reference sequence). The CDR3 spans 12 residues. The CDR3 protein is CASSEGAGELFF. As DNA, the CDR3 is TGTGCCAGTAGTGAAGGGGCCGGGGAGCTGTTTTTT. Looking up the rest from reference TRBV19 and TRBJ2-2 gives the full variable domain: DGGITQSPKYLFRKEGQNVTLSCEQNLNHDAMYWYRQDPGQGLRLIYYSQIVNDFQKGDIAEGYSVSREKKESFPLTVTSAQKNPTAFYLCASSEGAGELFFGEGSRLTVL.

The table lists this clonotype with many counts. The V gene is TRBV4-1, the J gene TRBJ2-3; no firm D call. Germline V lookup: CDR1 MGHRA, CDR2 YSYEKL. V lost 1 base and J 4 bases, leaving 3 bases between the germline ends. The CDR3 consists of 12 residues. The CDR3, as DNA: TGCGCCAGCAGCCAAGCGGCAGATACGCAGTATTTT. Its translation is CASSQAADTQYF.

This clonotype was observed a few times. The V gene is TRBV11-2, the J gene TRBJ1-2; D uncertain. In germline, CDR1 is SGHAT, CDR2 FQNNGV. This CDR3 has 14 residues. V shed 4 bases and J shed 2 bases, with 11 bases lying between them. The CDR3 nucleotides are TGTGCCAGCAGCTCCACTCGGATCAACTATGGCTACACCTTC. This translates into CASSSTRINYGYTF.